The 12 T cell receptor beta chains in this list originate from one sample, sequenced in a study of T cells in Graves' hyperthyroidism and ophthalmopathy. RNA transcripts were the template for amplifying TCR beta CDR3 regions. TCR CDR3 underwent first-round RT-PCR with the HTBI primer set. Each CDR3 protein is one row after TCRdb ran MiXCR on the multiplex PCR reads. The sample includes 300,000 to 500,000 distinct CDR3 sequences, about 14% of them seen just once. Sequenced sample: blood. All receptors come from a man in his fifties or sixties with Graves' ophthalmopathy.

With respect to this clonotype: A read error may account for a junction end that differs from germline. V and J are TRBV11-2 and TRBJ2-7, with D perhaps TRBD1 (6 bases). Germline V gene data show CDR1 as SGHAT and CDR2 as FQNNGV. The CDR3 is made up of 15 amino acids. The CDR3 here is CASSVDGQGTYEQYF. The CDR3 nucleotides are TGTGCCAGCAGCGTAGATGGGCAGGGGACCTACGAGCAGTACTTC.

This clonotype was seen at least ten times. V gene TRBV30 combines with J gene TRBJ2-3; D perhaps matches TRBD2 (6 bases). The CDR3 consists of 15 residues. Trimming stripped 0 bases from V and 3 bases from J, with 13 bases between. Germline CDR1 is GTSNPN and CDR2 is SVGIG (reference sequence). The CDR3 loop is CAWSVAGSLTDTQYF. CDR3 DNA sequence: TGTGCCTGGAGTGTCGCCGGGAGTCTAACAGATACGCAGTATTTT. Full variable domain (missing parts from reference TRBV30 and TRBJ2-3): SQTIHQWPATLVQPVGSPLSLECTVEGTSNPNLYWYRQAAGRGLQLLFYSVGIGQISSEVPQNLSASRPQDRQFILSSKKLLLSDSGFYLCAWSVAGSLTDTQYFGPGTRLTVL.

The sample holds many counts of this clonotype. An end of the junction does not agree with germline; a read error may underlie this. The V call is TRBV7-3, the J call TRBJ2-3; 11 bases match TRBD1. Germline V gene data show CDR1 as SGHTA and CDR2 as FQGTGA. This CDR3 spans 20 amino acids. CDR3 sequence (DNA): TGTGCCAGCAGCCTCGCCTTTTCGGACAGGGGGCAGGACAGCACAGATATGCAGTATTTT. Its translation is CASSLAFSDRGQDSTDMQYF. The full variable domain, completed using reference TRBV7-3 and TRBJ2-3, is GAGVSQTPSNKVTEKGKYVELRCDPISGHTALYWYRQSLGQGPEFLIYFQGTGAADDSGLPNDRFFAVRPEGSVSTLKIQRTERGDSAVYLCASSLAFSDRGQDSTDMQYFGPGTRLTVL.

The sample holds a few counts of this clonotype. This chain connects TRBV27 to TRBJ2-1; 10 bases are a match to TRBD2. V shed 4 bases, J shed 6 bases, and the junction held 3 bases outside the gene matches. CDR3 size: 14 residues. CDR1 is MNHEY, CDR2 SMNVEV, per germline (reference sequence). In DNA, the CDR3 is TGTGCCAGCAGTTGGAGCGGGAGGGGCAATGAGCAGTTCTTC. Its translation: CASSWSGRGNEQFF.

This clonotype was recorded at least ten times. The CDR3 DNA reads as TGTGCCAGCAGCGTAGAGGGGGGGACTAGCGGGATTTGGGAGCAGTACTTC. This translates into CASSVEGGTSGIWEQYF. J is TRBJ2-7 and V is TRBV9; TRBD2 agrees at 13 bases. This CDR3 is built from 17 residues. Germline assignment: CDR1 SGDLS and CDR2 YYNGEE. J gave up 7 bases and V 0 bases, and 10 bases lay outside the gene matches.

This chain links TRBV29-1 with TRBJ1-2, with 8 bases that match TRBD1. Losses at the gene ends were 4 bases for V and 0 bases for J; bases not matched to a gene: 4. Germline V gives CDR1 SQVTM, CDR2 ANQGSEA. The CDR3 has 14 residues. The CDR3 nucleotides are TGCAGCGTTGTCCCAGGGGGCTCTAACTATGGCTACACCTTC. This translates into CSVVPGGSNYGYTF. Combining the CDR3 with reference TRBV29-1 and TRBJ1-2 gives the whole variable domain SAVISQKPSRDICQRGTSLTIQCQVDSQVTMMFWYRQQPGQSLTLIATANQGSEATYESGFVIDKFPISRPNLTFSTLTVSNMSPEDSSIYLCSVVPGGSNYGYTFGSGTRLTVV.

V is TRBV10-3 and J is TRBJ1-1, with 11 nucleotides matching TRBD1. The CDR3 length is 15 residues. Germline values: CDR1 ENHRY, CDR2 SYGVKD. The V segment lost 5 bases and the J segment 5 bases; nucleotides outside the gene matches: 7. DNA for the CDR3: TGTGCCATCAGTTACGCCGGGACAGGGGGAACTGAAGCTTTCTTT. This translates into CAISYAGTGGTEAFF.

The rearrangement links TRBV6-2 or TRBV6-3 to TRBJ2-1; a weak D match, TRBD2 (6 bases). The tail of the sequence fits TRBJ2-7 better, so the J call may be wrong. In germline, CDR1 is MNHEY, CDR2 SVGEGT. This CDR3 spans 17 amino acids. In nucleotides, the CDR3 is TGTGCCAGCAACCCGGGTGGCGGGGCGAGCTCCTACAATGAGCAGTACTTC. It translates to CASNPGGGASSYNEQYF.

The chain is built from TRBV7-2 and TRBJ2-3; 8 bases line up with TRBD1. The CDR3 covers 15 residues. V was clipped by 5 bases and J by 1 base; unmatched bases: 5. Per germline, CDR1 SGHTA and CDR2 FQGNSA. CDR3 amino acids: CASSIDRGGTDTQYF. The CDR3 coding sequence is TGTGCCAGCAGCATAGACAGGGGTGGCACAGATACGCAGTATTTT.

In this sample, this clonotype turned up many times. The chain recombines TRBV2 with TRBJ2-1; possibly TRBD1 for D (6 bases). The CDR3 consists of 15 residues. V gave up 2 bases and J gave up 6 bases, with 14 bases separating them. The V gene's germline CDR1 is SNHLY and CDR2 FYNNEI. For the CDR3, the DNA is TGTGCCAGCAGTGAAAATTCAGTGGGGGCCAATGAGCAGTTCTTC. Amino acid sequence: CASSENSVGANEQFF.

In this sample, this clonotype turned up many times. The chain combines TRBV30 with TRBJ1-5, with 7 nucleotides matching TRBD1. Trimming at V came to 0 bases and at J to 6 bases, leaving 2 bases not matched to a gene. The germline V gene encodes CDR1 GTSNPN and CDR2 SVGIG (reference sequence). The CDR3 spans 13 residues. The CDR3: CAWSVTGSQPQHF. The DNA for the CDR3 is TGTGCCTGGAGTGTGACAGGGAGTCAGCCCCAGCATTTT. The full variable domain, its missing parts supplied by reference TRBV30 and TRBJ1-5, is SQTIHQWPATLVQPVGSPLSLECTVEGTSNPNLYWYRQAAGRGLQLLFYSVGIGQISSEVPQNLSASRPQDRQFILSSKKLLLSDSGFYLCAWSVTGSQPQHFGDGTRLSIL.

This clonotype was seen repeatedly, ten times or more. This chain joins TRBV18 and TRBJ1-2, with 10 nucleotides matching TRBD1. CDR3 size: 15 residues. J lost 5 bases, V lost 2 bases, and 5 bases had no gene match. Germline values: CDR1 KGHSH, CDR2 LQKENI. CDR3: CASSPMGQGLYGYTF. The DNA for the CDR3 is TGTGCCAGCTCACCAATGGGACAGGGGTTATATGGCTACACCTTC. Variable domain in full (rest from reference TRBV18 and TRBJ1-2): NAGVMQNPRHLVRRRGQEARLRCSPMKGHSHVYWYRQLPEEGLKFMVYLQKENIIDESGMPKERFSAEFPKEGPSILRIQQVVRGDSAAYFCASSPMGQGLYGYTFGSGTRLTVV.